This note documents a single T cell receptor (beta chain) sequence. The data originate from a study of T cells in women clearing cervical HPV infection. Study details: No precancer developed; the control's incident HPV16 infection cleared within 12 months.

Using immunoSEQ multiplex PCR, the repertoire was profiled, and TCRdb retains in-frame clones only, with some absent. The listing contains about 15,000 clones. The TCR originated in a woman aged 18 to 75 with a cervical HPV16 infection that either progressed to CIN3+ or cleared (not recorded which). Input material: blood buffy coat.

Incomplete CDR3 DNA: TGCAGCGTTGAATCGGACAGGAGCTACGAG. Amino acids: CSVESDRSYE. In full, the CDR3 reads CSVESDRSYEQYF. This chain links TRBV29-1 with TRBJ2-7, with 7 bases that match TRBD1. The CDR3 extends 3 residues past the end of the read, so its final part is completed from the germline J gene. The CDR3 sequence is 13 residues long. Germline CDR1 is SQVTM and CDR2 is ANQGSEA. V was pared by 2 bases and J by 3 bases, with 4 bases of the junction left unmatched.